This T cell receptor (beta chain) stems from a study of monozygotic twins with inflammatory bowel disease. Study-level results: IBD patients had lower TCRbeta diversity (inverse Simpson) than healthy co-twins. Lower sharing of clonotypes with other individuals was seen in IBD patients than in healthy twins. This was most marked in patients showing signs of disease activity.

Without any T cell sorting, total RNA was isolated from whole blood. Incorporation of UMIs carrying a 6-nucleotide sample barcode was performed by template switching. For each CDR3 protein, TCRdb gives one entry from its re-call of the 5' RACE reads, without DNA. The listing records 110,000 to 150,000 distinct CDR3 sequences. This CDR3 comprises 15 residues. CDR1 and CDR2 (germline): SGHRS, YFSETQ. For this clonotype: Antigen specificity is unknown.

J is TRBJ2-7 and V is TRBV5-1; TCRdb's D call, TRBD2, is unchecked because there is no DNA. The origin of this receptor is a human donor with ulcerative colitis or Crohn's disease, or a healthy co-twin of an affected twin (not recorded which). Sequenced input: blood. This CDR3 is CASSPEGTSEYEQYF.